The present T cell receptor beta chain was sequenced within a study of blood T cell repertoires in COVID-19. Study background: Samples taken during acute and convalescent COVID-19 were collected in the United States, Italy and Spain. In each case, the material was cDNA or gDNA derived from T cells, B-cell-depleted T cells, or PBMCs.

Germline V gene data show CDR1 as SGHVS and CDR2 as FNYEAQ. V trimming: 6 bases; J trimming: 4 bases; junction bases outside the gene matches: 7. The CDR3 sequence is 14 residues long. The authors' processing: For nucleated cells, counts were estimated from reference gene primer amplification. Sequencing used immunoSEQ multiplex PCR; TCRdb keeps in-frame clones, though not all of them. D and trimming were read from the DNA, whereas the V and J calls and clone size are those reported in that table. The sample holds under 150,000 clones, almost 70% seen once. The TCR sequence derives from a woman in her sixties or seventies with acute or convalescent COVID-19. Material: peripheral blood. The genes are TRBV7-6 and TRBJ2-3, with 7 bases that match TRBD2. Here the CDR3 reads CASSVTGGADTQYF. The CDR3 DNA follows: TGTGCCAGCAGTGTAACGGGGGGTGCAGATACGCAGTATTTT.